This is a list of T cell receptor beta chains from one sample in a study of cytomegalovirus exposure and HLA in healthy donors. The table came from immunoSEQ multiplex PCR; TCRdb's copy has only in-frame clones and leaves some out. Seen here are about 130,000 clones, roughly 9.6% observed once, and the top ten hold more than 6.5%. Sequencing was performed on PBMCs. The source is a woman aged 40 to 55 in good health and CMV-seropositive. Each CDR3 is given with its conserved first and last residue. The D gene is left open where the match is weak. The size of a clone is reported for some rows only, either as once, few or many, or as a class for expanded clones.

>TRBV19|TRBD2|TRBJ2-3|12|few
TGTGCTACAGCGGGGGACACAGATACGCAGTATTTT
CATAGDTDTQYF
>TRBV5-1|NA|TRBJ2-1|13|few
TGCGCCAGCAGCGCCGGGACTTACAATGAGCAGTTCTTC
CASSAGTYNEQFF
>TRBV18|NA|TRBJ1-3|16|NA
TGTGCCAGCTCACCAAGTACGACAGACTCTGGAAACACCATATATTTT
CASSPSTTDSGNTIYF
>TRBV7-2|TRBD1|TRBJ1-5|15|few
TGTGCCAGCAGCATGGGACAGGGGAGCAATCAGCCCCAGCATTTT
CASSMGQGSNQPQHF
>TRBV5-1|NA|TRBJ1-1|14|few
TGCGCCAGCAGCCCTGGGGGCAGGGCGATCGTGGCTTTCTTT
CASSPGGRAIVAFF
>TRBV9|TRBD1|TRBJ1-4|14|few
TGTGCCAGCAGCGCGGGACAGGGTAATGAAAAACTGTTTTTT
CASSAGQGNEKLFF
>TRBV6-1|NA|TRBJ1-1|15|few
TGTGCCAGCAGTGAAGGGGCCTCCCCGGGAACTGAAGCTTTCTTT
CASSEGASPGTEAFF
>TRBV19|TRBD1|TRBJ1-3|17|few
TGTGCCAGTATCCCGGCGACAGGGGGTCGTCTGAGGAACACCATATATTTT
CASIPATGGRLRNTIYF
>TRBV27|NA|TRBJ1-2|13|few
TGTGCCAGCAGTCCCACAGTGGCCTATGGCTACACCTTC
CASSPTVAYGYTF
>TRBV6-1|TRBD1|TRBJ1-2|14|NA
TGTGCCAGCAGTTCCGGGACAGCCTTCTATGGCTACACCTTC
CASSSGTAFYGYTF
>TRBV13|TRBD1|TRBJ2-2|15|few
TGTGCCAGCAGCCTCGACAGGGAGAACACCGGGGAGCTGTTTTTT
CASSLDRENTGELFF
>TRBV6-6|NA|TRBJ1-2|13|few
TGTGCCAGCATCCCACCCGGGGGGGGAGGCTACACCTTC
CASIPPGGGGYTF
>TRBV7-6|NA|TRBJ1-6|13|once
TGTGCCAGCAGCCGGGAATCCGATTCACCCCTCCACTTT
CASSRESDSPLHF
>TRBV10-2|NA|TRBJ2-3|17|NA
TGCGCCAGCAGCAGCATGGGGTGGGAGCAGAGCACAGATACGCAGTATTTT
CASSSMGWEQSTDTQYF
>TRBV15|NA|TRBJ1-3|15|few
TGTGCCACCAGCAGAGCGGGGGAGGCTGGAAACACCATATATTTT
CATSRAGEAGNTIYF
>TRBV7-2|NA|TRBJ2-3|15|few
TGTGCCAGCAGCTTCGGGGGTGCACAAGAAGATACGCAGTATTTT
CASSFGGAQEDTQYF
>TRBV2|TRBD1|TRBJ1-2|12|few
TGTGCCAGCACGGAAAGGGGGCATGGCTACACCTTC
CASTERGHGYTF
>TRBV27|TRBD2|TRBJ2-1|16|NA
TGTGCCAGCAGTTTATTCCCGGGGGGGACCTACAATGAGCAGTTCTTC
CASSLFPGGTYNEQFF
>TRBV4-2|TRBD2|TRBJ2-2|17|NA
TGTGCCAGCAGCCCCTATCTCCCCGGGACTAGCGGGGGGGAGCTGTTTTTT
CASSPYLPGTSGGELFF
>TRBV2|TRBD1|TRBJ2-7|14|few
TGTGCCAGCAGTGTACAGGGGGCCTTCCACGAGCAGTACTTC
CASSVQGAFHEQYF
>TRBV6-5|NA|TRBJ1-1|12|NA
TGTGCCAGCAGTTCCGGAGGGGCTGAAGCTTTCTTT
CASSSGGAEAFF
>TRBV4-1|NA|TRBJ2-1|12|NA
TGCGCCAGCAGCCAGCGGGACAATGAGCAGTTCTTC
CASSQRDNEQFF
>TRBV5-1|NA|TRBJ1-1|13|few
TGCGCCAGCAGCCTTCAGGGTCGCACTGAAGCTTTCTTT
CASSLQGRTEAFF
>TRBV9|NA|TRBJ1-1|14|few
TGTGCCAGCAGCCCGTCCCCGCAGATCACTGAAGCTTTCTTT
CASSPSPQITEAFF
>TRBV5-4|TRBD1|TRBJ2-1|15|NA
TGTGCCAGCAGCCGGACAGGAAAATCCTACAATGAGCAGTTCTTC
CASSRTGKSYNEQFF
>TRBV7-3|TRBD2|TRBJ2-1|14|few
TGTGCCAGCAGCTCGAGCGGGGGGGCGGATGAGCAGTTCTTC
CASSSSGGADEQFF
>TRBV7-6|TRBD2|TRBJ2-5|15|NA
TGTGCCAGCAGCTCAATGACTAGCGGGGTGGAGACCCAGTACTTC
CASSSMTSGVETQYF
>TRBV5-4|NA|TRBJ2-3|15|few
TGTGCCAGCAGCTTCTGGTTAGGGAGCGGAGATACGCAGTATTTT
CASSFWLGSGDTQYF
>TRBV18|NA|TRBJ1-2|13|NA
TGTGCCAGCTCACCCTCCAGGGACTATGGCTACACCTTC
CASSPSRDYGYTF
>TRBV27|TRBD1|TRBJ1-5|16|NA
TGTGCCAGCAGTCTCTCAGCGACAGGGGGCAATCAGCCCCAGCATTTT
CASSLSATGGNQPQHF
>TRBV5-1|TRBD1|TRBJ2-1|15|few
TGCGCCAGCAGCAAAGGGACAGGGGACTACAATGAGCAGTTCTTC
CASSKGTGDYNEQFF
>TRBV7-9|NA|TRBJ2-7|12|few
TGTGCCAGCAGCTGGACAAACTACGAGCAGTACTTC
CASSWTNYEQYF
>TRBV11-2|TRBD1|TRBJ2-7|17|few
TGTGTCAGCAGCTTTAGACCCGGACAGGGGAACTCCTACGAGCAGTACTTC
CVSSFRPGQGNSYEQYF
>TRBV6-6|TRBD1|TRBJ2-3|15|NA
TGTGCCAGCAGAGCCCCGGGACAGGGCACAGATACGCAGTATTTT
CASRAPGQGTDTQYF
>TRBV5-1|TRBD1|TRBJ1-5|16|few
TGCGCCAGCAGCCCTCTCGGGACAGGGGAGGGTCAGCCCCAGCATTTT
CASSPLGTGEGQPQHF
>TRBV6-5|TRBD1|TRBJ2-7|15|NA
TGTGCCAGCAGTTACCAAGGACAGGGCGCCTACGAGCAGTACTTC
CASSYQGQGAYEQYF
>TRBV4-3|NA|TRBJ1-2|18|few
TGCGCCAGCAGCCAAGCTTTAGGACATACAGCCCTTAACTATGGCTACACCTTC
CASSQALGHTALNYGYTF
>TRBV28|NA|TRBJ1-2|14|few
TGTGCCAGCAGTTTATTGGGGGGAGGCTATGGCTACACCTTC
CASSLLGGGYGYTF
>TRBV19|TRBD1|TRBJ2-7|12|few
TGTGCCAGTAGAGACAGGGGTGACGAGCAGTACTTC
CASRDRGDEQYF
>TRBV5-1|TRBD2|TRBJ2-5|12|few
TGCGCCAGCAGCTCGGGGGGAGAGACCCAGTACTTC
CASSSGGETQYF
>TRBV2|NA|TRBJ1-3|14|NA
TGTGCCAGCAGTGAAGTGACATCTGGAAACACCATATATTTT
CASSEVTSGNTIYF
>TRBV11-2|NA|TRBJ1-1|17|NA
TGTGCCAGCAGCCCAATTCGTCCCAGGCACTGGTTCGCTGAAGCTTTCTTT
CASSPIRPRHWFAEAFF
>TRBV5-1|NA|TRBJ2-3|17|NA
TGCGCCAGCAGCTTGGCGGTCACGCGTCCCCGCACAGATACGCAGTATTTT
CASSLAVTRPRTDTQYF